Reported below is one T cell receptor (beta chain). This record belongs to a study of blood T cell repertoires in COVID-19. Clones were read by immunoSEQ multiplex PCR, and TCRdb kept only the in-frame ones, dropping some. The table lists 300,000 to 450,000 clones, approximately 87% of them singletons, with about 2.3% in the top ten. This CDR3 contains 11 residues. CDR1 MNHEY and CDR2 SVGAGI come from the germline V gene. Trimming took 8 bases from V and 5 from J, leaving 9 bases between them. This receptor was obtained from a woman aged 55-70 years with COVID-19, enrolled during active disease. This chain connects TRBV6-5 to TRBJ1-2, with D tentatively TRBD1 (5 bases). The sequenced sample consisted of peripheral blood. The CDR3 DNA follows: TGTGCCAGCTTCGGGGGTTATGGCTACACCTTC. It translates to CASFGGYGYTF.